The sequence of this T cell receptor (beta chain) was determined in a study of blood T cell repertoires in COVID-19. Overall study context: The analysed material was cDNA or gDNA that came from T cells, B-cell-depleted T cells, or PBMCs.

Original processing notes: From reference gene primer amplification, estimates of nucleated cell counts were derived. Libraries were prepared by immunoSEQ multiplex PCR; TCRdb keeps only in-frame clonotypes and omits some of them. Clone size and V and J calls were adopted from that table, with D and trimming inferred from the DNA. The sample lists 250,000 to 350,000 clones, around 90% occurring once. CDR3 size: 16 residues. V lost 1 base and J lost 1, with 13 bases in between. CDR1 SGHTA and CDR2 FQGNSA come from the germline V gene. Adults between about 18 and 95 years of age took part from more than 20 US areas.

The sample consisted of PBMCs or T cells enriched from blood (not recorded which). The clonotype comes from a woman aged 18 to 35 with acute COVID-19. The V and J genes are TRBV7-2 and TRBJ1-1; D gene uncertain. In DNA form, the CDR3 reads TGTGCCAGCAGCTTAGGCGGAGGACGCACGAACACTGAAGCTTTCTTT. Protein: CASSLGGGRTNTEAFF.